Sequencing of this T cell receptor (beta chain) was carried out in a study of T-cell memory formation after mild COVID-19. Study observations and caveats: While clones contracting from day 15 to 85 were balanced between CD4 and CD8, later expanders leaned CD4+.

TCRdb recomputed calls from the 5' RACE reads with MiXCR, one row per CDR3 protein. The sample carries approximately 580,000 distinct CDR3 sequences, about a fifth recorded once. With regard to this clonotype: Its antigen is currently unknown.

Material for sequencing was PBMCs or a T cell subset sorted from them (not recorded which). This clonotype originated in an adult woman who had mild COVID-19 (a few samples of this study predate the infection). Cell type and time point are not known.

In DNA, the CDR3 is TGTGCCAGCAGCGCATCAGGGGGGGCCCTCTCTGGGGCCAACGTCCTGACTTTC. Its protein is CASSASGGALSGANVLTF. The V and J genes are TRBV6-5 and TRBJ2-6, with D perhaps given as TRBD1 or TRBD2 (7 bases each). The CDR3 spans 18 residues. Germline assignment: CDR1 MNHEY and CDR2 SVGAGI. Deletions cut 6 bases from V and 0 bases from J, with 18 bases between.